The T cell receptor beta chain described here comes from a study of blood T cell repertoires in COVID-19. Study-level background: Specimens from acute and convalescent COVID-19 originated in the United States, Italy and Spain.

Original analysis: The authors estimated nucleated cell counts from reference gene primer amplification. This table comes from immunoSEQ multiplex PCR, and its TCRdb copy is limited to in-frame clones, with some not included. V and J calls and clone size are as listed in that table; D and trimming were resolved from the DNA. The sample includes some 90,000 clones, roughly 80% of them seen just once. CDR3 length: 15 residues. V gave up 1 base and J gave up 5 bases; unmatched junction bases: 4. The V gene's germline CDR1 is MNHEY and CDR2 SVGEGT. Sequences were obtained from peripheral blood. This clonotype was obtained from a human donor in a cohort sampled during active COVID-19. The genes are TRBV6-2 or TRBV6-3 and TRBJ2-1; 8 bases line up with TRBD2. The CDR3 region is CASSYLRGDHNEQFF. The CDR3 nucleotides are TGTGCCAGCAGTTACTTGCGGGGGGACCACAATGAGCAGTTCTTC.